These 18 T cell receptor beta chains came from one sample sequenced in a study of vaccination and CD4 T cells after COVID-19. Sequencing of the DNA from cultured CD4+ T cells was carried out with the Oncomine TCR Beta short-read assay. TCRdb re-analysed the PCR reads in MiXCR, keeping a single row per CDR3 protein. The table includes about 26,000 distinct CDR3 sequences, 64% detected once. These receptors have no identified antigens. Treatment of the sample: approximately 9-day PBMC culture with coronavirus spike peptide pools or control peptides (ViraFEST assay). The specimen was CD4+ T cells from blood, cultured in vitro. Every receptor here comes from a human donor who had recovered from COVID-19.

The chain uses TRBV2 and TRBJ2-2, with TRBD1 matching over 9 bases. Germline CDR1 and CDR2: SNHLY and FYNNEI. There are 17 residues in the CDR3. V shed 6 bases and J 4 bases; nucleotides not matched to a gene: 12. CDR3 residues: CASSHTGGETGTGELFF. The CDR3 nucleotides read TGTGCCAGCAGCCACACAGGGGGCGAGACGGGCACCGGGGAGCTGTTTTTT.

The chain employs TRBV6-4 and TRBJ1-1; D remains unclear. The germline gives CDR1 MRHNA, CDR2 SNTAGT. Trimming left V 3 bases short and J 6 bases short, with 11 bases between. There are 13 residues in the CDR3. The CDR3 DNA sequence: TGTGCCAGCAGTGAGCTTGCCCACTCTGAAGCTTTCTTT. The encoded protein is CASSELAHSEAFF.

This sequence joins TRBV6-5 and TRBJ1-1, with D unclear. V lost 0 bases and J 5 bases, leaving 16 bases between the germline ends. The length of the CDR3 is 16 residues. Germline V gene data show CDR1 as MNHEY and CDR2 as SVGAGI. The DNA for the CDR3 is TGTGCCAGCAGTTACTCGCCGACCGCGGGGTGGACTGAAGCTTTCTTT. It codes for CASSYSPTAGWTEAFF.

The gene calls are TRBV7-9 and TRBJ2-5; tentatively, D is TRBD2 (7 bases). Trimming left V 2 bases short and J 5 bases short, with 12 bases between. The germline CDR1 and CDR2 sequences are SEHNR and FQNEAQ (reference sequence). This CDR3 is built from 14 residues. The DNA for the CDR3 is TGTGCCAGCAGCTTATCGGGGGGCAGGGAGACCCAGTACTTC. Encoded protein: CASSLSGGRETQYF.

V usage is TRBV7-6 and J usage is TRBJ2-5; D is ambiguous. The CDR3 is 12 residues long. The germline V gene has CDR1 SGHVS and CDR2 FNYEAQ. V dropped 0 bases and J dropped 9 bases, with 8 bases sitting between them. DNA for the CDR3: TGTGCCAGCAGCTTAGCTCCTGGGGCCCAGTACTTC. Translation gives CASSLAPGAQYF.

This chain uses TRBV27 with TRBJ1-2; D unclear. Germline assignment: CDR1 MNHEY and CDR2 SMNVEV (reference sequence). This CDR3 comprises 16 residues. V lost 5 bases and J 2 bases, leaving 18 bases between the germline ends. The CDR3 DNA reads as TGTGCCAGCAGTCCCTATAAGGCCGGAACCAACTATGGCTACACCTTC. Amino acid sequence: CASSPYKAGTNYGYTF.

The chain uses TRBV7-2 and TRBJ1-5; D not certain. The CDR3 sequence is 16 residues long. Trimming shortened V by 5 bases and J by 0 bases, and 14 bases separated the two germline ends. In germline, CDR1 is SGHTA, CDR2 FQGNSA. In DNA, the CDR3 is TGTGCCAGCAGCGAACCTGGAGCAGCTAGCAATCAGCCCCAGCATTTT. As protein: CASSEPGAASNQPQHF. Supplemented by reference TRBV7-2 and TRBJ1-5, the full variable domain reads GAGVSQSPSNKVTEKGKDVELRCDPISGHTALYWYRQSLGQGLEFLIYFQGNSAPDKSGLPSDRFSAERTGGSVSTLTIQRTQQEDSAVYLCASSEPGAASNQPQHFGDGTRLSIL.

This clonotype came up a few times. The chain links TRBV9 to TRBJ1-1, with D possibly being TRBD1 (6 bases). CDR1 and CDR2 (germline): SGDLS, YYNGEE. The V gene lost 6 bases and the J gene lost 1 base, with 13 bases spanning the gap. This CDR3 has 14 amino acids. The CDR3 sequence is CASTPTGQNTEAFF. For the CDR3, the DNA is TGTGCCAGCACCCCGACAGGCCAGAACACTGAAGCTTTCTTT.

This clonotype was seen more than once but under ten times. V is TRBV6-1 and J is TRBJ1-2; D is possibly TRBD1 (5 bases). CDR3 length: 16 residues. CDR1 MNHNS and CDR2 SASEGT come from the germline V gene. The ends were cut back, 6 bases at V and 7 bases at J, with 24 bases in the middle. CDR3 in DNA: TGTGCCAGCAGCCAAACCCAGGGATCTCCTTCGGGTGGCTACACCTTC. This gives the protein CASSQTQGSPSGGYTF.

The chain carries TRBV5-4 and TRBJ1-1; D might be TRBD1 (6 bases). The CDR3 is 15 amino acids. Looked up from germline, CDR1 is SGHNT and CDR2 is YYREEE (reference sequence). V lost 4 bases and J lost 1, with 14 bases in between. The CDR3 reads CASSPAGAGNTEAFF. In nucleotides, the CDR3 is TGTGCCAGCAGCCCCGCGGGGGCGGGGAACACTGAAGCTTTCTTT.

This chain connects TRBV6-1 to TRBJ1-5; 7 bases line up with TRBD1. V trimming: 6 bases; J trimming: 4 bases; junction bases outside the gene matches: 9. There are 15 residues in the CDR3. Germline V gives CDR1 MNHNS, CDR2 SASEGT. CDR3: CASSFGQAGNQPQHF. DNA for the CDR3: TGTGCCAGCAGCTTCGGACAGGCGGGGAATCAGCCCCAGCATTTT.

Only a few counts were recorded for this clonotype. At one end, the junction sequence differs from germline, possibly due to a read error. The chain has TRBV11-1 and TRBJ1-6; D is unresolved. The germline CDR1 and CDR2 sequences are SGHAT and FQDESV (reference sequence). The CDR3 has 13 residues. The CDR3 protein is CASSLGHNSPLHF. As DNA, the CDR3 is TGTGCCAGCAGCTTAGGACATAACTCACCCCTCCACTTT.

This clonotype appeared a single time. The V call is TRBV6-2 or TRBV6-3, the J call TRBJ2-7; 7 bases align to TRBD2. The trim removed 11 bases at V and 7 bases at J, leaving 17 bases unmatched. CDR3 size: 14 residues. The germline gives CDR1 MNHEY, CDR2 SVGEGT. CDR3 protein: CAVSYKRDLSEQYF. CDR3 DNA sequence: TGTGCCGTCTCTTATAAGCGGGATTTGAGTGAGCAGTACTTC.

This clonotype appeared a few times. The chain has TRBV7-2 and TRBJ1-2; maybe TRBD1 (5 bases). Germline loops: CDR1 SGHTA, CDR2 FQGNSA. V was trimmed by 1 base and J by 8 bases, leaving 11 bases between them. The CDR3 has 13 amino acids. Here the CDR3 reads CASSLDQGLGYTF. CDR3 sequence (DNA): TGTGCCAGCAGCTTAGATCAGGGCCTCGGCTACACCTTC.

The chain is built from TRBV29-1 and TRBJ2-3; a weak D match, TRBD2 (6 bases). Germline V gene sequence: CDR1 SQVTM, CDR2 ANQGSEA. The CDR3 is 15 residues long. V shed 4 bases and J shed 2 bases, with 16 bases lying between them. CDR3 nucleotides: TGCAGCGTTGGGTGGACTATCGACAACACAGATACGCAGTATTTT. The encoded protein is CSVGWTIDNTDTQYF.

This clonotype came up a few times. The chain joins TRBV19 to TRBJ1-5; D is ambiguous. Trimming removed 3 bases from V and 0 bases from J, with 12 bases in between. CDR3 length: 16 amino acids. Looked up from germline, CDR1 is LNHDA and CDR2 is SQIVND (reference sequence). As DNA, the CDR3 is TGTGCCAGTAGTATTTTGGCGGTAGATAGCAATCAGCCCCAGCATTTT. Translation gives CASSILAVDSNQPQHF. Together with reference TRBV19 and TRBJ1-5, the CDR3 gives the full variable domain: DGGITQSPKYLFRKEGQNVTLSCEQNLNHDAMYWYRQDPGQGLRLIYYSQIVNDFQKGDIAEGYSVSREKKESFPLTVTSAQKNPTAFYLCASSILAVDSNQPQHFGDGTRLSIL.

In nucleotides, the CDR3 is TGCAGCGTTGGAACAGGGCTGAACACCGGGGAGCTGTTTTTT. Amino acids: CSVGTGLNTGELFF. The V gene is TRBV29-1, the J gene TRBJ2-2; tentative D call: TRBD1 (6 bases). There are 14 residues in the CDR3. Germline V gives CDR1 SQVTM, CDR2 ANQGSEA. V lost 4 bases and J 1 base, leaving 10 bases between the germline ends.

This clonotype was seen a few times. CDR3 in DNA: TGTGCCATCAGTGAGTATGGAGGCAGGTCCTACGAGCAGTACTTC. As protein: CAISEYGGRSYEQYF. This chain joins TRBV10-3 and TRBJ2-7; a weak D match, TRBD2 (5 bases). CDR1 is ENHRY, CDR2 SYGVKD, per germline. There are 15 residues in the CDR3. With 1 base removed from V and 1 base from J, the gap between germline ends came to 11 bases.